The 23 T cell receptor beta chains reported below all come from one sample, sequenced in a study of blood T cell repertoires in COVID-19. Libraries were prepared by immunoSEQ multiplex PCR; TCRdb keeps only in-frame clonotypes and omits some of them. This sample has about 330,000 clones, with 92% found just once. Sequencing was done on a sample of PBMCs or T cells enriched from blood (not recorded which). These receptors all come from a woman younger than 45 who had recovered from COVID-19.

Here the CDR3 DNA reads TGTGCCAGCAGGCCCTCGGGGGGGCGAGGCGAAAAACTGTTTTTT. The encoded protein is CASRPSGGRGEKLFF. The chain recombines TRBV6-6 with TRBJ1-4; D is possibly TRBD1 (6 bases). V was clipped by 6 bases and J by 8 bases, with 19 bases between them. This CDR3 spans 15 amino acids. CDR1 is MNHNY and CDR2 is SVGAGI in the germline V gene (reference sequence).

This chain connects TRBV11-1 to TRBJ1-2, with a possible D match to TRBD1 (6 bases). Trimming stripped 5 bases from V and 2 bases from J, with 9 bases between. In germline, CDR1 is SGHAT, CDR2 FQDESV (reference sequence). This CDR3 spans 13 amino acids. The CDR3 protein is CASSRGGNYGYTF. CDR3 nucleotides: TGTGCCAGCAGCCGGGGGGGCAACTATGGCTACACCTTC.

The V gene is TRBV7-6, the J gene TRBJ2-5, with 8 bases fitting TRBD2. V dropped 2 bases and J dropped 5; count of bases not matched to a gene: 13. There are 17 residues in the CDR3. CDR1 and CDR2 from the germline V gene are SGHVS and FNYEAQ. CDR3 nucleotides: TGTGCCAGCAGCTTAAAAAGCGGCGGGAGGCCTTGGGAGACCCAGTACTTC. Protein: CASSLKSGGRPWETQYF.

The J gene is TRBJ1-1, the V gene TRBV2; D not certain. Trimming stripped 4 bases from V and 1 base from J, with 13 bases between. The CDR3 is 15 residues long. Germline V gene data show CDR1 as SNHLY and CDR2 as FYNNEI. The CDR3 here is CASSVGLRENTEAFF. DNA of the CDR3: TGTGCCAGCAGTGTCGGGTTACGGGAGAACACTGAAGCTTTCTTT.

This clone was detected only once. The J gene is TRBJ1-2, the V gene TRBV28; a weak D match, TRBD1 (5 bases). There are 13 residues in the CDR3. V dropped 6 bases and J dropped 4 bases, with 12 bases sitting between them. The germline gives CDR1 MDHEN, CDR2 SYDVKM. CDR3 sequence: CASRPADTYGYTF. CDR3 bases: TGTGCCAGCAGACCGGCGGACACCTATGGCTACACCTTC.

The rearrangement joins TRBV6-6 to TRBJ1-2; TRBD1 matches 8 bases. Per the germline V gene, CDR1 is MNHNY and CDR2 is SVGAGI (reference sequence). The trim removed 7 bases at V and 5 bases at J, leaving 15 bases unmatched. This CDR3 has 16 amino acids. CDR3 sequence: CASMDVGAGGIYGYTF. Here the CDR3 DNA reads TGTGCCAGCATGGATGTTGGGGCAGGGGGCATTTATGGCTACACCTTC.

The V call is TRBV28, the J call TRBJ2-2, with 7 bases aligning to TRBD1. This CDR3 contains 18 residues. After removal of 6 bases from V and 1 base from J, the junction contained 14 bases not matched to a gene. CDR1 is MDHEN and CDR2 is SYDVKM in the germline V gene. CDR3 nucleotides: TGTGCCAGCAGCCCGCTCTTCCCCAGGACAGGGAACACCGGGGAGCTGTTTTTT. Its translation is CASSPLFPRTGNTGELFF.

The chain is built from TRBV5-1 and TRBJ1-2, with D possibly being TRBD1 (5 bases). V lost 4 bases and J lost 2, with 12 bases in between. The germline V gene has CDR1 SGHRS and CDR2 YFSETQ. This CDR3 has 14 residues. The CDR3 sequence: CASSASTENYGYTF. Written as DNA, the CDR3 is TGCGCCAGCAGCGCGTCGACAGAAAACTATGGCTACACCTTC.

This chain joins TRBV5-1 and TRBJ1-2; the match to TRBD1 covers 7 bases. Unmatched junction bases numbered 7, after V lost 4 bases and J lost 4 bases. Germline values: CDR1 SGHRS, CDR2 YFSETQ. This CDR3 has 14 residues. In DNA, the CDR3 is TGCGCCAGCAGCCAAACCCAGGGGGTCTATGGCTACACCTTC. This encodes CASSQTQGVYGYTF.

The gene calls are TRBV19 and TRBJ1-1; D gene uncertain. The germline V and J ends were trimmed by 7 bases and 6 bases, with 12 bases remaining between them. The CDR3 length is 12 residues. Germline V gives CDR1 LNHDA, CDR2 SQIVND (reference sequence). The CDR3: CASMEGFAEAFF. CDR3 bases: TGTGCCAGTATGGAGGGTTTCGCTGAAGCTTTCTTT.

The chain employs TRBV7-9 and TRBJ1-1, with 8 bases that match TRBD1. The CDR3 loop spans 14 amino acids. V was pared by 4 bases and J by 7 bases, with 8 bases of the junction left unmatched. The V gene's germline CDR1 is SEHNR and CDR2 FQNEAQ (reference sequence). CDR3 coding DNA: TGTGCCAGCAGCTCACAGGGGGGCGAGGGTGAAGCTTTCTTT. Protein product: CASSSQGGEGEAFF.

The chain links TRBV28 to TRBJ1-5; 7 bases agree with TRBD1. Germline CDR1 reads MDHEN; CDR2 reads SYDVKM. The junction had 8 bases not matched to a gene; V was cut back by 1 base and J by 5 bases. CDR3 length: 16 amino acids. The CDR3, as DNA: TGTGCCAGCAGTTTATTATCGCGACAGGGATATCAGCCCCAGCATTTT. Translated: CASSLLSRQGYQPQHF.

For the CDR3, the DNA is TGCGCCAGCAGCTTGGACGGGACTAGCGGCACCGGGGAGCTGTTTTTT. Translation: CASSLDGTSGTGELFF. This chain uses TRBV5-1 with TRBJ2-2; 11 bases are a match to TRBD2. Germline CDR1 is SGHRS and CDR2 is YFSETQ. The V segment lost 0 bases and the J segment 4 bases; nucleotides outside the gene matches: 2. CDR3 length: 16 amino acids.

This chain joins TRBV14 and TRBJ2-1; 7 positions match TRBD2. Germline-derived CDR1 and CDR2 are SGHDN and FVKESK. V was pared by 0 bases and J by 1 base, with 9 bases of the junction left unmatched. The CDR3 loop spans 18 amino acids. The CDR3 bases are TGTGCCAGCAGCCAAGATTGGACTCTAGCGGAGTCCTACAATGAGCAGTTCTTC. Amino acid sequence: CASSQDWTLAESYNEQFF.

This chain uses TRBV19 with TRBJ2-4, with TRBD1 identical over 7 bases. The V segment lost 0 bases and the J segment 1 base; nucleotides outside the gene matches: 9. In germline, CDR1 is LNHDA, CDR2 SQIVND (reference sequence). This CDR3 region has 18 residues. This CDR3 reads CASSIDLGTAIAKNIQYF. The CDR3 DNA reads as TGTGCCAGTAGTATAGATCTGGGGACAGCCATCGCCAAAAACATTCAGTACTTC.

This clone has a single count. This chain links TRBV30 with TRBJ1-1; D is unclear. The CDR3 loop spans 12 amino acids. The V end lost 4 bases, the J end lost 0 bases, and 6 bases lay between the germline ends. Germline V gene lookup returns CDR1 GTSNPN and CDR2 SVGIG (reference sequence). CDR3 protein: CAWTGMNTEAFF. In DNA form, the CDR3 reads TGTGCCTGGACGGGAATGAACACTGAAGCTTTCTTT.

The chain carries TRBV20-1 and TRBJ2-1; 10 bases are shared with TRBD2. V shed 3 bases and J 10 bases; nucleotides not matched to a gene: 9. This CDR3 has 14 amino acids. The V gene's germline CDR1 is DFQATT and CDR2 SNEGSKA (reference sequence). The CDR3 here is CSASKSGGAHEQFF. In DNA, the CDR3 is TGCAGTGCTAGTAAGAGCGGGGGGGCCCACGAGCAGTTCTTC.

V gene TRBV28 combines with J gene TRBJ1-5; D call uncertain. Germline CDR1 is MDHEN and CDR2 is SYDVKM. The CDR3 contains 12 residues. Trimming left V 6 bases short and J 5 bases short, with 8 bases between. The DNA for the CDR3 is TGTGCCAGCAGATCGGTTGATCAGCCCCAGCATTTT. Translated: CASRSVDQPQHF. Full variable domain (remainder filled in from reference TRBV28 and TRBJ1-5): DVKVTQSSRYLVKRTGEKVFLECVQDMDHENMFWYRQDPGLGLRLIYFSYDVKMKEKGDIPEGYSVSREKKERFSLILESASTNQTSMYLCASRSVDQPQHFGDGTRLSIL.

The chain recombines TRBV20-1 with TRBJ1-2; a weak D match, TRBD1 (5 bases). Germline CDR1 reads DFQATT; CDR2 reads SNEGSKA (reference sequence). This CDR3 spans 10 amino acids. V lost 7 bases and J lost 8, with 11 bases in between. The CDR3: CSVGGGGYTF. The CDR3 coding sequence is TGCAGTGTCGGGGGTGGAGGCTACACCTTC.

V is TRBV5-4 and J is TRBJ2-7; D remains ambiguous. Per the germline V gene, CDR1 is SGHNT and CDR2 is YYREEE (reference sequence). V was pared by 3 bases and J by 2 bases, with 6 bases between. The CDR3 loop spans 12 amino acids. The CDR3 protein is CASSSSTYEQYF. The CDR3, as DNA: TGTGCCAGCAGCTCATCCACCTACGAGCAGTACTTC.

The J gene is TRBJ2-1, the V gene TRBV7-3, with TRBD2 matching over 10 bases. The CDR3 has 15 amino acids. The V and J ends lost 5 bases and 10 bases, in that order; junction bases with no gene match: 11. CDR1 is SGHTA, CDR2 FQGTGA, per germline. CDR3 in amino acids: CASSPSVAGGGEQFF. CDR3 nucleotide sequence: TGTGCCAGCAGCCCCAGTGTAGCGGGAGGAGGGGAGCAGTTCTTC.

This sequence joins TRBV18 and TRBJ1-2; 8 bases match TRBD1. The CDR3 sequence is 14 residues long. Germline V gene lookup returns CDR1 KGHSH and CDR2 LQKENI. V trimming: 4 bases; J trimming: 1 base; junction bases outside the gene matches: 2. DNA of the CDR3: TGTGCCAGCTCACAGGGACAGGATAACTATGGCTACACCTTC. As protein: CASSQGQDNYGYTF.

The rearrangement links TRBV28 to TRBJ1-2; D uncertain. Germline loops: CDR1 MDHEN, CDR2 SYDVKM. Trimming took 2 bases from V and 4 from J, leaving 8 bases between them. This CDR3 is built from 13 residues. CDR3 region: CASSLEGGYGYTF. CDR3 nucleotides: TGTGCCAGCAGTTTAGAGGGCGGCTATGGCTACACCTTC.